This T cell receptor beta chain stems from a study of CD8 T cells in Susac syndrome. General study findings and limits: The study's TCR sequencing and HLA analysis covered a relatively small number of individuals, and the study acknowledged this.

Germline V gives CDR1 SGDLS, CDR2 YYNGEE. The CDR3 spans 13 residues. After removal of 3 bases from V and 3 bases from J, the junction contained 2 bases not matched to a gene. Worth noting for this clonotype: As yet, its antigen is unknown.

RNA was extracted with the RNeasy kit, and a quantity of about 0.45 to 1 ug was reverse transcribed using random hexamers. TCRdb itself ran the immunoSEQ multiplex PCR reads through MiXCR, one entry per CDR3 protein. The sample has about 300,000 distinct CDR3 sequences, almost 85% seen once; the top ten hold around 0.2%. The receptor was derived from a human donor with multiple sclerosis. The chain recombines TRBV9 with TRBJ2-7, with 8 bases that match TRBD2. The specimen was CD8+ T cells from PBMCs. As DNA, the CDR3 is TGTGCCAGCAGCGCGGGACTAGACTACGAGCAGTACTTC. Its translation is CASSAGLDYEQYF.